The source of this T cell receptor beta chain is a study of T cell repertoires in breast cancer. General study points: Shared TCRs favored TRBV7, possibly from tumor recognition or primer mispriming. Singleton TCRs were discarded and only part of each tumor was sampled. Approximately 17 TCR pairs shared by seven or more tumors were possibly tumor-specific.

During the second nested PCR, blocking oligonucleotides suppressed genes that were not paired. Emulsion RT-PCR used roughly 5,000-260,000 T cells and C-region, Stepout, V-region primers. TCRdb re-called the emulsion pairing reads through MiXCR, storing one row per CDR3 protein. The profile shows tens of thousands of distinct CDR3 sequences, less than 55% of them singletons. Germline values: CDR1 LGHNA, CDR2 YNFKEQ. V gave up 6 bases and J gave up 6 bases; unmatched junction bases: 8. The CDR3 has 14 residues. Concerning this clonotype itself: What it recognizes is unknown.

Paired alpha-beta TCRs of CD8+ T cells were analyzed by expanded emulsion RT-PCR. This receptor was obtained from a pool of human donors with breast cancer or a healthy control (not recorded which). This rearrangement joins TRBV4-2 to TRBJ1-2; 9 positions agree with TRBD1. The sequenced sample was CD8+ T cells. CDR3: CASRPGQGLHGYTF. For the CDR3, the DNA is TGTGCCAGCAGACCGGGACAGGGTCTCCATGGCTACACCTTC.